This is a list of T cell receptor beta chains from one sample in a study of T cells in localized non-small cell lung cancer. This table comes from immunoSEQ multiplex PCR, and its TCRdb copy is limited to in-frame clones, with some not included. In the table there are over 30,000 clones, around 86% of which are singletons. The sample here was peripheral blood, taken before any cancer treatment. The receptors were gathered from a male donor older than 55 with stage III lung adenocarcinoma. The CDR3 runs from the conserved cysteine through the conserved F or W. A D gene is named only where the DNA matches it firmly. Clone size is stated in some rows and not others, as once, few, many or a class when expanded.

abundance: NA; d_gene: NA; v_gene: TRBV14; j_gene: TRBJ2-1; CDR3nt: TGTGCCAGCAGCCAAGATAGGGGGGCGGGGAATGAGCAGTTCTTC; CDR3aa: CASSQDRGAGNEQFF
abundance: few; d_gene: NA; v_gene: TRBV5-1; j_gene: TRBJ1-2; CDR3nt: TGCGCCAGCAGCCGTAGGACGGATGGCTATGGCTACACCTTC; CDR3aa: CASSRRTDGYGYTF
abundance: large; d_gene: TRBD2; v_gene: TRBV5-1; j_gene: TRBJ2-7; CDR3nt: TGCGCCTTTCCGACTAGCGGGCGTTGTGAGCAGTACTTC; CDR3aa: CAFPTSGRCEQYF
abundance: NA; d_gene: NA; v_gene: TRBV7-3; j_gene: TRBJ2-1; CDR3nt: TGTGCCAGCAGCGCCGCAGGGGGGAAGGAGCAGTTCTTC; CDR3aa: CASSAAGGKEQFF
abundance: NA; d_gene: NA; v_gene: TRBV6-5; j_gene: TRBJ1-2; CDR3nt: TGTGCCAGCAGTGGGGGGTTGGGGGTTCGAGTGGGCTACACCTTC; CDR3aa: CASSGGLGVRVGYTF
abundance: NA; d_gene: NA; v_gene: TRBV10-3; j_gene: TRBJ1-2; CDR3nt: TGTGCCATCAGTACGCAGGACCAGTTATATGGCTACACCTTC; CDR3aa: CAISTQDQLYGYTF
abundance: NA; d_gene: NA; v_gene: TRBV2; j_gene: TRBJ1-5; CDR3nt: TGTGCCAGCACTCCCGGTCGGAGGGGTTATCAGCCCCAGCATTTT; CDR3aa: CASTPGRRGYQPQHF
abundance: NA; d_gene: NA; v_gene: TRBV11-2; j_gene: TRBJ2-3; CDR3nt: TGTGCCAGCAGCTTGGACCTAAGCACAGATACGCAGTATTTT; CDR3aa: CASSLDLSTDTQYF
abundance: NA; d_gene: TRBD1; v_gene: TRBV19; j_gene: TRBJ1-2; CDR3nt: TGTGCCAGTAGTACCTTCGGACAGGGGGCTCAGGACTATGGCTACACCTTC; CDR3aa: CASSTFGQGAQDYGYTF
abundance: medium-sized; d_gene: NA; v_gene: TRBV7-8; j_gene: TRBJ2-1; CDR3nt: TGTGCCAGCAGCTCCGAACTCCACTACAATGAGCAGTTCTTC; CDR3aa: CASSSELHYNEQFF
abundance: medium-sized; d_gene: TRBD1; v_gene: TRBV2; j_gene: TRBJ1-1; CDR3nt: TGTGCCAGCAGTGAAGCGCGGGCAGGGGGCGCGTCCGCTTTCTTT; CDR3aa: CASSEARAGGASAFF
abundance: NA; d_gene: TRBD1; v_gene: TRBV5-6; j_gene: TRBJ1-1; CDR3nt: TGTGCCAGCAGCTTGTCGTGGGGACAGGGGAACACTGAAGCTTTCTTT; CDR3aa: CASSLSWGQGNTEAFF
abundance: NA; d_gene: TRBD1; v_gene: TRBV7-2; j_gene: TRBJ2-2; CDR3nt: TGTGCCAGCAGCCGAATTACCGGGACAGGGAACACCGGGGAGCTGTTTTTT; CDR3aa: CASSRITGTGNTGELFF
abundance: NA; d_gene: NA; v_gene: TRBV27; j_gene: TRBJ2-5; CDR3nt: TGTGCCAGCAGTTTAAGCCCGGCGCAAGAGACCCAGTACTTC; CDR3aa: CASSLSPAQETQYF
abundance: NA; d_gene: TRBD1; v_gene: TRBV6-1; j_gene: TRBJ2-7; CDR3nt: TGTGCCAGCAGCTCCGGGACAGGACCCTACGAGCAGTACTTC; CDR3aa: CASSSGTGPYEQYF
abundance: NA; d_gene: TRBD1; v_gene: TRBV5-1; j_gene: TRBJ1-2; CDR3nt: TGCGCCAGCAGCTTGGGAGGGACAGGGTACTATGGCTACACCTTC; CDR3aa: CASSLGGTGYYGYTF
abundance: once; d_gene: TRBD2; v_gene: TRBV10-3; j_gene: TRBJ2-1; CDR3nt: TGTGCCATCAGTGGGGGGACTAGCGGGGAGCAGTTCTTC; CDR3aa: CAISGGTSGEQFF
abundance: NA; d_gene: NA; v_gene: TRBV29-1; j_gene: TRBJ1-2; CDR3nt: TGCAGCGCCCGCCACCGGCATGGCTACACCTTC; CDR3aa: CSARHRHGYTF
abundance: NA; d_gene: NA; v_gene: TRBV13; j_gene: TRBJ2-7; CDR3nt: TGTGCCAGCAGCTCATCTTCAGGGATTTACGAGCAGTACTTC; CDR3aa: CASSSSSGIYEQYF
abundance: NA; d_gene: NA; v_gene: TRBV14; j_gene: TRBJ1-2; CDR3nt: TGTGCCAGCAGCCAATTGACAGGCTCTAACTATGGCTACACCTTC; CDR3aa: CASSQLTGSNYGYTF
abundance: NA; d_gene: NA; v_gene: TRBV6-6; j_gene: TRBJ1-3; CDR3nt: TGTGCCAGCAGTTACTCAGACACTGGAAACACCATATATTTT; CDR3aa: CASSYSDTGNTIYF
abundance: NA; d_gene: NA; v_gene: TRBV2; j_gene: TRBJ2-1; CDR3nt: TGTGCCAGCAGCCGGGACTGGCAAAGAGAGCAGTTCTTC; CDR3aa: CASSRDWQREQFF
abundance: NA; d_gene: NA; v_gene: TRBV6-5; j_gene: TRBJ2-1; CDR3nt: TGTGCCACCGCCGAAGCTTTTACCTACAATGAGCAGTTCTTC; CDR3aa: CATAEAFTYNEQFF
abundance: NA; d_gene: NA; v_gene: TRBV5-6; j_gene: TRBJ1-1; CDR3nt: TGTGCCAGCAGCTTGGGGGGAGGCACTGAAGCTTTCTTT; CDR3aa: CASSLGGGTEAFF
abundance: NA; d_gene: NA; v_gene: TRBV9; j_gene: TRBJ2-7; CDR3nt: TGTGCCAGCAGCGTAGGGGGGTTTCCCTACGAGCAGTACTTC; CDR3aa: CASSVGGFPYEQYF
abundance: NA; d_gene: NA; v_gene: TRBV5-6; j_gene: TRBJ2-4; CDR3nt: TGTGCCAGCAGCTTGACGACTGGGGTAGCCAAAAACATTCAGTACTTC; CDR3aa: CASSLTTGVAKNIQYF
abundance: few; d_gene: TRBD1; v_gene: TRBV6-5; j_gene: TRBJ1-3; CDR3nt: TGTGCCAGCAAAAGGGGGCCTAACCCTGGAAACACCATATATTTT; CDR3aa: CASKRGPNPGNTIYF
abundance: once; d_gene: TRBD1; v_gene: TRBV5-8; j_gene: TRBJ1-5; CDR3nt: TGTGCCAGCACCCAGGGACAGGGGGCCAATCAGCCCCAGCATTTT; CDR3aa: CASTQGQGANQPQHF
abundance: once; d_gene: NA; v_gene: TRBV6-1; j_gene: TRBJ1-2; CDR3nt: TGTGCCAGCAGCGACATCCCGGGACTCCTTGGCACTTTC; CDR3aa: CASSDIPGLLGTF
abundance: NA; d_gene: NA; v_gene: TRBV30; j_gene: TRBJ2-7; CDR3nt: TGTGCCTGGAGTGTATTCGTCCGGACGAGCTCCTACGAGCAGTACTTC; CDR3aa: CAWSVFVRTSSYEQYF
abundance: once; d_gene: NA; v_gene: TRBV28; j_gene: TRBJ1-2; CDR3nt: TGTGCCAGCAGTTTACACCCCAGCCGCGGCTACACCTTC; CDR3aa: CASSLHPSRGYTF
abundance: NA; d_gene: NA; v_gene: TRBV6-1; j_gene: TRBJ2-7; CDR3nt: TGTGCCAGCAGCGCCGACCCTACCGGGCCCTACGAGCAGTACTTC; CDR3aa: CASSADPTGPYEQYF
abundance: NA; d_gene: NA; v_gene: TRBV11-2; j_gene: TRBJ2-1; CDR3nt: TGTGCCAGCAGCCCGCGGGGACCGACCTACAATGAGCAGTTCTTC; CDR3aa: CASSPRGPTYNEQFF
abundance: few; d_gene: NA; v_gene: TRBV6-1; j_gene: TRBJ1-5; CDR3nt: TGTGCCAGCAGTGCGGGGAATAGCAATCAGCCCCAGCATTTT; CDR3aa: CASSAGNSNQPQHF
abundance: once; d_gene: NA; v_gene: TRBV28; j_gene: TRBJ1-1; CDR3nt: TGTGCCAGCAGTTTGGGGGGATTGAGAATGAACACTGAAGCTTTCTTT; CDR3aa: CASSLGGLRMNTEAFF
abundance: NA; d_gene: NA; v_gene: TRBV9; j_gene: TRBJ1-6; CDR3nt: TGTGCCAGCAGCGTAGAAGGAGATACCCATTCACCCCTCCACTTT; CDR3aa: CASSVEGDTHSPLHF
abundance: NA; d_gene: NA; v_gene: TRBV6-5; j_gene: TRBJ1-3; CDR3nt: TGTGCCAGCAGGCGGGGAGACTCTGGAAACACCATATATTTT; CDR3aa: CASRRGDSGNTIYF
abundance: NA; d_gene: NA; v_gene: TRBV14; j_gene: TRBJ1-4; CDR3nt: TGTGCCAGCACCAAATCCGGGCCCAGAGAGGAAAAACTGTTTTTT; CDR3aa: CASTKSGPREEKLFF
abundance: once; d_gene: NA; v_gene: TRBV19; j_gene: TRBJ2-2; CDR3nt: TGTGCCAGCAATAGCCGGGTCCCGAACACCGGGGAGCTGTTTTTT; CDR3aa: CASNSRVPNTGELFF
abundance: NA; d_gene: NA; v_gene: TRBV19; j_gene: TRBJ1-5; CDR3nt: TGTGCCAGTAGTATAGACAGGGTGGGGCAGCCCCAGCATTTT; CDR3aa: CASSIDRVGQPQHF
abundance: NA; d_gene: NA; v_gene: TRBV2; j_gene: TRBJ1-1; CDR3nt: TGTGCCAGCAGTGAGGGGGTCCTGAACACTGAAGCTTTCTTT; CDR3aa: CASSEGVLNTEAFF
abundance: NA; d_gene: NA; v_gene: TRBV5-1; j_gene: TRBJ1-4; CDR3nt: TGCGCCAGCAGCTTGGAAGTGGGGAAACTGTTTTTT; CDR3aa: CASSLEVGKLFF
abundance: NA; d_gene: NA; v_gene: TRBV9; j_gene: TRBJ1-1; CDR3nt: TGTGCCAGCAGGGCGGGAACGAGGGACACTGAAGCTTTCTTT; CDR3aa: CASRAGTRDTEAFF
abundance: NA; d_gene: TRBD2; v_gene: TRBV19; j_gene: TRBJ2-5; CDR3nt: TGTGCCAGTAGAAGAGCGGGAGGTCGGGAGACCCAGTACTTC; CDR3aa: CASRRAGGRETQYF
abundance: NA; d_gene: NA; v_gene: TRBV19; j_gene: TRBJ1-1; CDR3nt: TGTGCCAGTAGCCTCACAGGCCCCGCTGAAGCTTTCTTT; CDR3aa: CASSLTGPAEAFF
abundance: NA; d_gene: NA; v_gene: TRBV19; j_gene: TRBJ1-4; CDR3nt: TGTGCCAGTAGTATGACACCAACTAATGAAAAACTGTTTTTT; CDR3aa: CASSMTPTNEKLFF
abundance: NA; d_gene: NA; v_gene: TRBV7-9; j_gene: TRBJ1-1; CDR3nt: TGTGCCAGCAGCTCGTACAGGGACGCTGAAGCTTTCTTT; CDR3aa: CASSSYRDAEAFF
abundance: NA; d_gene: NA; v_gene: TRBV9; j_gene: TRBJ2-6; CDR3nt: TGTGCCAGCAGCGCAACAGGGCTCTCGGGAGCCAACGTCCTGACTTTC; CDR3aa: CASSATGLSGANVLTF
abundance: NA; d_gene: NA; v_gene: TRBV19; j_gene: TRBJ1-5; CDR3nt: TGTGCCAGTAGTATCAAGGGTTGGAGCAATCAGCCCCAGCATTTT; CDR3aa: CASSIKGWSNQPQHF
abundance: NA; d_gene: NA; v_gene: TRBV5-6; j_gene: TRBJ1-1; CDR3nt: TGTGCCAGCAGCTTGGATGGGAGACAGGTGAACACTGAAGCTTTCTTT; CDR3aa: CASSLDGRQVNTEAFF
abundance: once; d_gene: NA; v_gene: TRBV28; j_gene: TRBJ2-2; CDR3nt: TGTGCCAGCAGCCAGAAGACAGGAGTTAACACCGGGGAGCTGTTTTTT; CDR3aa: CASSQKTGVNTGELFF